This T cell receptor beta chain was sequenced for a study of post-analysis software for immune sequencing data. The authors incorporated unique molecular identifiers into the TCR beta cDNA libraries. T cells numbering about 0.9 to 11 million yielded about 500,000 cDNA molecules. TCRdb ran MiXCR on the PCR reads and lists one entry per CDR3 protein. The sample includes about 810,000 distinct CDR3 sequences, roughly 50% of them seen just once. The clonotype comes from a girl under 18 with multiple sclerosis. The sequenced material came from blood.

CDR3 nucleotide sequence: TGTGCCATCAGTGGACGACAGGGCGGCTACGAGCAGTACTTC. Translated: CAISGRQGGYEQYF. V gene TRBV10-3 combines with J gene TRBJ2-7; TRBD1 aligns across 7 bases. With V trimmed by 4 bases and J by 3 bases, 6 bases remained unmatched. The CDR3 runs to 14 residues. Looked up from germline, CDR1 is ENHRY and CDR2 is SYGVKD.